A single T cell receptor beta chain is shown here with its context. The data derive from a study of blood T cell repertoires in COVID-19. Study context: PBMCs, B-cell-depleted T cells, or T cells were the source of the cDNA or gDNA that made up the material.

Participants came from roughly 25 US areas, aged about 18 to 90 years. Cohort 3 donors were reported recovered after two negative PCRs, clearance, or symptom resolution. Germline V gene lookup returns CDR1 SNHLY and CDR2 FYNNEI. This CDR3 is 17 amino acids long. J gave up 2 bases and V 2 bases, and 8 bases lay outside the gene matches. As processed by the authors: By means of reference gene primer amplification, nucleated cell counts were estimated. Sequencing was performed with immunoSEQ multiplex PCR; in TCRdb, only in-frame clones are kept and a portion is missing. The V and J calls and clone size are taken from that table; D and trimming were inferred from the DNA. The sample carries about 130,000 clones, roughly 80% recorded once.

J is TRBJ1-4 and V is TRBV2; 7 nucleotides match TRBD1. Sequencing input: PBMCs or T cells enriched from blood (not recorded which). The clonotype was recovered from a man aged 50 to 60 who had recovered from COVID-19. The CDR3 here is CASSERGGEVTNEKLFF. The CDR3 nucleotides are TGTGCCAGCAGTGAAAGAGGGGGCGAGGTTACTAATGAAAAACTGTTTTTT. Together with reference TRBV2 and TRBJ1-4, the CDR3 gives the full variable domain: EPEVTQTPSHQVTQMGQEVILRCVPISNHLYFYWYRQILGQKVEFLVSFYNNEISEKSEIFDDQFSVERPDGSNFTLKIRSTKLEDSAMYFCASSERGGEVTNEKLFFGSGTQLSVL.